This is a list of T cell receptor beta chains from one sample in a study of B cell selection in AIRE deficiency. Using immunoSEQ multiplex PCR, the repertoire was profiled, and TCRdb retains in-frame clones only, with some absent. The table includes tens of thousands of clones, less than 95% detected once. Sequencing used Tregs sorted from PBMCs. These TCRs come from a human donor with AIRE deficiency. The CDR3 runs from the conserved cysteine through the conserved F or W. The D gene is left open where the match is weak. Size values are once, few and many counts, or a class for expanded clones, and some rows have none.

J gene | D gene | V gene | clone size | CDR3 protein | CDR3 DNA
TRBJ2-5 | NA | TRBV20-1 | NA | CSAQKETQYF | TGCAGTGCTCAAAAAGAGACCCAGTACTTC
TRBJ2-7 | NA | TRBV7-9 | once | CASSLVASKGYEQYF | TGTGCCAGCAGCTTGGTAGCATCGAAGGGGTACGAGCAGTACTTC
TRBJ2-5 | NA | TRBV6-6 | once | CASSYSIGGKETQYF | TGTGCCAGCAGTTACTCGATTGGCGGGAAAGAGACCCAGTACTTC
TRBJ1-1 | TRBD1 | TRBV7-2 | NA | CASSTGGTEAFF | TGTGCCAGCAGCACAGGGGGCACTGAAGCTTTCTTT
TRBJ2-1 | TRBD2 | TRBV5-1 | NA | CASSSLAGEGNEQFF | TGCGCCAGCAGCTCACTAGCGGGAGAGGGCAATGAGCAGTTCTTC
TRBJ2-1 | TRBD2 | TRBV19 | NA | CASRLAGASNEQFF | TGTGCCAGCCGACTAGCGGGAGCATCAAATGAGCAGTTCTTC
TRBJ2-5 | NA | TRBV28 | NA | CASSLISSSWETQYF | TGTGCCAGCAGTTTGATCTCGTCCTCGTGGGAGACCCAGTACTTC
TRBJ2-6 | NA | TRBV19 | NA | CASSEGSGANVLTF | TGTGCCAGTAGTGAGGGCTCTGGGGCCAACGTCCTGACTTTC
TRBJ1-2 | NA | TRBV4-3 | NA | CASTPFLTNYGYTF | TGCGCCAGCACCCCATTTTTAACTAACTATGGCTACACCTTC
TRBJ2-7 | NA | TRBV10-3 | NA | CAILAGPNRYEQYF | TGTGCCATCTTGGCAGGACCGAACCGGTACGAGCAGTACTTC
TRBJ1-5 | TRBD1 | TRBV28 | NA | CASNGQVTGQPQHF | TGTGCCAGCAATGGACAGGTGACCGGTCAGCCCCAGCATTTT
TRBJ2-5 | NA | TRBV28 | NA | CASSHRWETQYF | TGTGCCAGCAGCCACCGATGGGAGACCCAGTACTTC
TRBJ1-2 | NA | TRBV27 | NA | CASSSRPRADYGYTF | TGTGCCAGCAGCTCAAGACCACGGGCCGACTATGGCTACACCTTC
TRBJ1-2 | NA | TRBV5-1 | NA | CASRDWGEWGYTF | TGCGCCAGCAGAGATTGGGGGGAGTGGGGCTACACCTTC
TRBJ2-7 | NA | TRBV7-2 | NA | CASSLARTVEQYF | TGTGCCAGCAGCTTAGCGCGGACGGTCGAGCAGTACTTC
TRBJ2-1 | NA | TRBV9 | NA | CASSKAGGNEQFF | TGTGCCAGCAGCAAAGCTGGGGGCAATGAGCAGTTCTTC
TRBJ2-1 | TRBD2 | TRBV4-2 | NA | CASRTIAGAYNEQFF | TGTGCCAGCAGGACGATAGCGGGAGCCTACAATGAGCAGTTCTTC
TRBJ2-2 | NA | TRBV4-1 | NA | CASSQSSHGELFF | TGCGCCAGCAGCCAATCCTCCCATGGGGAGCTGTTTTTT
TRBJ2-7 | TRBD1 | TRBV6-5 | NA | CASKGQGYEQYF | TGTGCCAGCAAAGGACAGGGTTACGAGCAGTACTTC
TRBJ1-1 | TRBD1 | TRBV28 | NA | CASGLLRGQESRF | TGTGCCAGCGGTCTCCTAAGGGGACAGGAGAGTCGGTTT
TRBJ1-6 | NA | TRBV5-1 | NA | CASSFIPDNSPLHF | TGCGCCAGCAGCTTCATACCCGATAATTCACCCCTCCACTTT
TRBJ1-5 | NA | TRBV4-2 | NA | CASSLGINQPQHF | TGTGCCAGCAGCTTGGGGATCAATCAGCCCCAGCATTTT
TRBJ2-2 | NA | TRBV5-4 | NA | CASSLLPGELFF | TGTGCCAGCAGCTTGCTTCCCGGGGAGCTGTTTTTT
TRBJ2-3 | NA | TRBV14 | NA | CASSLLGTDTQYF | TGTGCCAGCAGCCTTCTAGGCACAGATACGCAGTATTTT
TRBJ1-1 | NA | TRBV7-8 | NA | CASSLVRDPSTEAFF | TGTGCCAGCAGCCTAGTCCGGGACCCTTCCACTGAAGCTTTCTTT
TRBJ1-1 | TRBD1 | TRBV18 | NA | CASSPFTGALDTEAFF | TGTGCCAGCTCACCCTTTACAGGGGCCCTTGACACTGAAGCTTTCTTT
TRBJ2-1 | NA | TRBV4-2 | NA | CASSRSGYNEQFF | TGTGCCAGCAGCCGGAGCGGGTACAATGAGCAGTTCTTC
TRBJ2-2 | NA | TRBV11-2 | NA | CASSREAGELFF | TGTGCCAGCAGCCGGGAAGCCGGGGAGCTGTTTTTT
TRBJ1-1 | NA | TRBV13 | NA | CASSPPGYTEAFF | TGTGCCAGCAGCCCACCAGGGTACACTGAAGCTTTCTTT
TRBJ2-7 | TRBD2 | TRBV5-1 | NA | CASSSGGAYEQYF | TGCGCCAGCAGCAGCGGGGGCGCCTACGAGCAGTACTTC
TRBJ2-3 | TRBD2 | TRBV5-1 | NA | CASSFRLAGVGADTQYF | TGCGCCAGCAGCTTCAGACTAGCGGGAGTCGGGGCAGATACGCAGTATTTT
TRBJ1-3 | NA | TRBV5-1 | NA | CASSLQTGYTGNTIYF | TGCGCCAGCAGCTTGCAGACGGGGTATACTGGAAACACCATATATTTT
TRBJ2-2 | TRBD2 | TRBV7-2 | NA | CASSSTSGSSGELFF | TGTGCCAGCAGTTCTACTAGCGGGAGTTCCGGGGAGCTGTTTTTT
TRBJ2-4 | NA | TRBV15 | NA | CATSRGIGKNIQYF | TGTGCCACCAGCAGAGGTATTGGCAAAAACATTCAGTACTTC
TRBJ2-2 | TRBD1 | TRBV7-9 | NA | CATTMDRFHPGELFF | TGTGCCACCACGATGGACAGGTTCCACCCCGGGGAGCTGTTTTTT
TRBJ2-5 | TRBD1 | TRBV28 | NA | CASSAGGGETQYF | TGTGCCAGCAGTGCAGGGGGCGGAGAGACCCAGTACTTC
TRBJ2-7 | NA | TRBV6-5 | NA | CASSWNGPAYEQYF | TGTGCCAGCAGTTGGAACGGGCCTGCCTACGAGCAGTACTTC
TRBJ2-3 | NA | TRBV5-1 | NA | CASSFGDTQYF | TGCGCCAGCAGCTTTGGGGATACGCAGTATTTT
TRBJ2-7 | TRBD2 | TRBV19 | NA | CASRPAGVPYYEQYF | TGTGCCAGTCGGCCAGCGGGGGTACCATACTACGAGCAGTACTTC
TRBJ1-5 | TRBD1 | TRBV19 | NA | CASKNRGSGNQPQHF | TGTGCCAGTAAAAACAGGGGGTCTGGCAATCAGCCCCAGCATTTT
TRBJ2-7 | TRBD2 | TRBV28 | NA | CASYGRGSFEQYF | TGTGCCAGCTATGGGAGGGGCTCCTTTGAGCAGTACTTC
TRBJ2-1 | NA | TRBV19 | NA | CASSMGRTVRDEQFF | TGTGCCAGTAGTATGGGTAGGACGGTTCGGGATGAGCAGTTCTTC
TRBJ2-7 | TRBD2 | TRBV5-4 | NA | CASSAGGRTNLYEQYF | TGTGCCAGCAGCGCGGGGGGGAGGACCAATCTTTACGAGCAGTACTTC
TRBJ2-2 | TRBD2 | TRBV28 | NA | CASGPSGGGTGELFF | TGTGCCAGCGGCCCCTCGGGGGGAGGGACCGGGGAGCTGTTTTTT
TRBJ1-4 | TRBD1 | TRBV7-2 | NA | CASSPGTGTKLFF | TGTGCCAGCAGCCCCGGGACAGGGACAAAACTGTTTTTT
TRBJ2-2 | TRBD2 | TRBV11-2 | NA | CASSLLDGGATGELFF | TGTGCCAGCAGCTTACTCGACGGGGGGGCCACCGGGGAGCTGTTTTTT
TRBJ1-6 | TRBD1 | TRBV2 | NA | CASRNPTGGNSPLHF | TGTGCCAGCAGGAACCCGACAGGGGGGAATTCACCCCTCCACTTT
TRBJ1-2 | TRBD1 | TRBV27 | NA | CASSLNPGQGALYGYTF | TGTGCCAGCAGTTTAAATCCGGGACAGGGGGCCCTCTATGGCTACACCTTC
TRBJ2-3 | NA | TRBV6-1 | NA | CASSELGYTDTQYF | TGTGCCAGCAGTGAACTAGGGTACACAGATACGCAGTATTTT
TRBJ2-5 | NA | TRBV5-4 | NA | CASSPDPGQQETQYF | TGTGCCAGCAGCCCGGATCCAGGGCAACAAGAGACCCAGTACTTC
TRBJ2-3 | TRBD2 | TRBV19 | NA | CATTGLAGVADTQYF | TGTGCCACCACGGGACTAGCGGGAGTTGCAGATACGCAGTATTTT
TRBJ2-7 | NA | TRBV7-8 | NA | CASSAYSYEQYF | TGTGCCAGCAGCGCCTACAGCTACGAGCAGTACTTC
TRBJ2-2 | TRBD1 | TRBV7-2 | NA | CASSPGQGRTGELFF | TGTGCCAGCAGCCCTGGACAGGGGAGGACCGGGGAGCTGTTTTTT
TRBJ1-1 | NA | TRBV19 | once | CASSIKGNTEAFF | TGTGCCAGTAGTATAAAGGGGAACACTGAAGCTTTCTTT
TRBJ2-3 | TRBD1 | TRBV6-6 | NA | CASRRDRALGDTQYF | TGTGCCAGCAGAAGGGACAGGGCCCTGGGAGATACGCAGTATTTT
TRBJ1-6 | NA | TRBV28 | NA | CASSLPDSHGFSPLHF | TGTGCCAGCAGCCTTCCGGACAGCCATGGGTTTTCACCCCTCCACTTT
TRBJ2-1 | TRBD2 | TRBV10-3 | NA | CAISEIAGGNEQFF | TGTGCCATCAGTGAAATAGCGGGAGGCAATGAGCAGTTCTTC
TRBJ2-5 | TRBD1 | TRBV6-6 | NA | CASSYSDRGETQYF | TGTGCCAGCAGTTATTCCGACAGGGGTGAGACCCAGTACTTC
TRBJ2-7 | TRBD1 | TRBV29-1 | NA | CSVEGQGYEQYF | TGCAGCGTTGAAGGACAGGGGTACGAGCAGTACTTC